A selection of T cell receptor beta chains follows, all from one sample in a study of T cell responses to AZD1222 COVID-19 vaccine. Data came from immunoSEQ multiplex PCR; TCRdb stores just in-frame clones and leaves some out. The top ten clones hold 1.5% to 2% of a sample with 130,000 or so clones, under 95% of them seen once. Sample: peripheral blood, taken on day 0 of AZD1222 vaccination. The receptors stem from an adult in good health. Each CDR3 is given with its conserved first and last residue. The D gene is left open where the match is weak. Expanded clones are given a class, and other clones once, few, many or no size at all.

>TRBD2|TRBJ2-2|TRBV7-6|NA
TGTGCCAGCAGCTCCAGGGGACTAGCGGGACCGAACACCGGGGAGCTGTTTTTT
CASSSRGLAGPNTGELFF
>TRBD1|TRBJ1-6|TRBV19|NA
TGTGCCAGTAGCATCCCCCCTGGGACAGGGTCATCTTCACCCCTCCACTTT
CASSIPPGTGSSSPLHF
>NA|TRBJ2-3|TRBV19|NA
TGTGCCAGTAGTATAAATCTGGTGGATACGCAGTATTTT
CASSINLVDTQYF
>NA|TRBJ2-7|TRBV18|once
TGTGCCAGCTCACCTTACACGACCTACGAGCAGTACTTC
CASSPYTTYEQYF
>TRBD1|TRBJ1-4|TRBV6-1|NA
TGTGCCAGCAGTGAGTTACAGGGGCTGGAAAAACTGTTTTTT
CASSELQGLEKLFF
>NA|TRBJ2-7|TRBV27|NA
TGTGCCAGCCTTAATCTCAGCCCGTACGAGCAGTACTTC
CASLNLSPYEQYF
>TRBD1|TRBJ1-2|TRBV27|medium-sized
TGTGCCAGCCACCGACAGGGGGCGATTTCTGGCTACACCTTC
CASHRQGAISGYTF
>NA|TRBJ2-7|TRBV2|few
TGTGCCAGCAGTGAAGGGGGCATTGGGAACGAGCAGTACTTC
CASSEGGIGNEQYF
>NA|TRBJ2-2|TRBV27|once
TGTGCCAGCAGTCCCCGTGGAAGAGCGAACACCGGGGAGCTGTTTTTT
CASSPRGRANTGELFF
>NA|TRBJ1-2|TRBV5-4|NA
TGTGCCAGCAGCTTGGCCGTTGGTGACTATGGCTACACCTTC
CASSLAVGDYGYTF